This record looks at one T cell receptor beta chain sequence and its context. This entry is derived from a study of T cell responses to AZD1222 COVID-19 vaccine. The junction had 12 bases not matched to a gene; V was cut back by 3 bases and J by 0 bases. CDR3 length equals 19 residues. The germline gives CDR1 SGDLS, CDR2 YYNGEE. The method was immunoSEQ multiplex PCR; TCRdb's version includes in-frame clones alone and lacks a portion of them. Among some 130,000 clones listed, less than 95% were seen once. Specimen: peripheral blood, collected on day 0 of AZD1222 vaccination. This chain joins TRBV9 and TRBJ1-4, with TRBD1 identical over 9 bases. This TCR was sampled from an adult in good health. The CDR3 protein is CASSDLGTGQIATNEKLFF. The CDR3 coding sequence is TGTGCCAGCAGCGACCTCGGGACAGGGCAGATTGCAACTAATGAAAAACTGTTTTTT.